This T cell receptor (beta chain) comes out of a study of T cell changes during pregnancy in multiple sclerosis. The assay was immunoSEQ multiplex PCR, and TCRdb's table has in-frame clones only and misses some. Altogether over 70,000 clones are present, approximately 94% being singletons, with the ten largest covering 2% to 2.5%. V was cut by 0 bases and J by 2 bases, with 8 bases left in between. The CDR3 contains 14 residues. The germline CDR1 and CDR2 sequences are MNHEY and SVGAGI. The V call is TRBV6-5, the J call TRBJ2-7; the D gene is possibly TRBD2 (5 bases). This specimen consisted of peripheral blood, obtained in the third trimester of pregnancy. This TCR was recovered from a female donor with multiple sclerosis, enrolled in a pregnancy study. CDR3 bases: TGTGCCAGCAGTTACTCCGGACTTCCCTACGAGCAGTACTTC. Translating gives CASSYSGLPYEQYF.